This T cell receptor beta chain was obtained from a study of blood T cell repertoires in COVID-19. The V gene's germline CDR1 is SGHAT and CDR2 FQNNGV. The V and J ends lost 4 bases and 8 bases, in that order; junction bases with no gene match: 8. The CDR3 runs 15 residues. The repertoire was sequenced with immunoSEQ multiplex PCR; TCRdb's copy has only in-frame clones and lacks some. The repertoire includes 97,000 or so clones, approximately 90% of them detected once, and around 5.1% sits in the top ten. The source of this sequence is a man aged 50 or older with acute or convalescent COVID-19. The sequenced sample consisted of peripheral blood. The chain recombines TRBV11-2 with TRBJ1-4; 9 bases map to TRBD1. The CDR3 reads CASSSGTGYQEKLFF. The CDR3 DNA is TGTGCCAGCAGCTCTGGGACAGGGTACCAGGAAAAACTGTTTTTT.